The rows below give T cell receptor beta chains drawn from one sample of a study of blood T cell dynamics during melanoma immunotherapy. Produced via immunoSEQ multiplex PCR; TCRdb's table is partial and in-frame only. The data contain about 9,000 clones, around 84% of them singletons. This sample comprised blood, obtained from a patient treated with checkpoint blockade. These receptor sequences come from a human donor with melanoma. Both conserved end residues are part of each CDR3. D genes are given only for firm matches. Clone size is shown for a subset of rows, as once, few, many or a class of expanded clone.

once	TRBJ2-5	TRBD2	TRBV7-8	CASSFRLAGQETQYF	TGTGCCAGCAGCTTTCGACTAGCGGGACAAGAGACCCAGTACTTC
NA	TRBJ1-5	NA	TRBV28	CASREGGERNQPQHF	TGTGCCAGCAGAGAAGGGGGTGAGCGCAATCAGCCCCAGCATTTT
NA	TRBJ2-3	TRBD2	TRBV28	CASTPAGGGGDTQYF	TGTGCCAGCACCCCAGCGGGGGGCGGGGGAGATACGCAGTATTTT
NA	TRBJ2-1	TRBD2	TRBV2	CASMGTSFFNEQFF	TGTGCCAGCATGGGGACTAGTTTTTTCAATGAGCAGTTCTTC
NA	TRBJ2-1	NA	TRBV12-2	CASRSGTLPNEQFF	TGTGCAAGTCGCTCAGGGACTTTGCCCAATGAGCAGTTCTTC
NA	TRBJ2-5	NA	TRBV27	CASSSRDSLDPTQYF	TGTGCCAGCAGTTCCCGGGACTCCCTCGACCCAACCCAGTACTTC
NA	TRBJ2-2	NA	TRBV19	CASSIQSTTGELFF	TGTGCCAGTAGTATTCAGTCGACCACCGGGGAGCTGTTTTTT
once	TRBJ1-2	NA	TRBV10-3	CATTPAGGYGYTF	TGTGCCACCACCCCGGCCGGTGGGTATGGCTACACCTTC
NA	TRBJ1-3	NA	TRBV25-1	CASSEWAGSSGNTIYF	TGTGCCAGCAGTGAATGGGCAGGTAGCTCTGGAAACACCATATATTTT
few	TRBJ1-1	NA	TRBV30	CACKPALRQGVNTEAFF	TGTGCCTGTAAACCCGCACTCCGCCAAGGGGTGAACACTGAAGCTTTCTTT
NA	TRBJ1-1	NA	TRBV7-3	CASSFKWLTNTEAFF	TGTGCCAGCAGCTTTAAATGGCTGACGAACACTGAAGCTTTCTTT
once	TRBJ2-5	TRBD2	TRBV7-2	CASSLVREGREQYF	TGTGCCAGCAGCTTAGTCCGGGAGGGGCGGGAGCAGTACTTC
NA	TRBJ2-5	NA	TRBV4-1	CASSQDQGGTQYF	TGCGCCAGCAGCCAAGATCAAGGGGGGACCCAGTACTTC
NA	TRBJ2-7	NA	TRBV7-9	CASSPLARYEQYF	TGTGCCAGCAGCCCACTCGCACGGTACGAGCAGTACTTC
NA	TRBJ1-2	TRBD1	TRBV6-1	CASSEAGTAYGYTF	TGTGCCAGCAGTGAAGCGGGGACAGCCTATGGCTACACCTTC
NA	TRBJ1-5	NA	TRBV9	CASSVGQGNQPQHF	TGTGCCAGCAGCGTAGGGCAAGGGAATCAGCCCCAGCATTTT
NA	TRBJ1-5	NA	TRBV10-3	CAISESPGNQPQHF	TGTGCCATCAGTGAGTCTCCGGGCAATCAGCCCCAGCATTTT
NA	TRBJ1-2	NA	TRBV29-1	CSARMPGGYTF	TGCAGCGCAAGAATGCCGGGTGGCTACACCTTC
NA	TRBJ2-7	TRBD1	TRBV6-5	CASSYGQGADEQYF	TGTGCCAGCAGTTACGGACAGGGGGCCGACGAGCAGTACTTC
NA	TRBJ2-1	NA	TRBV19	CASGLGSYNEQFF	TGTGCCAGTGGGTTAGGAAGCTACAATGAGCAGTTCTTC
NA	TRBJ2-3	TRBD1	TRBV9	CASSVDQGAQDTQYF	TGTGCCAGCAGCGTAGACCAGGGGGCCCAAGATACGCAGTATTTT
NA	TRBJ2-7	NA	TRBV18	CASSPREGGRLYEQYF	TGTGCCAGCTCACCACGGGAGGGGGGAAGGCTCTACGAGCAGTACTTC
NA	TRBJ2-5	NA	TRBV7-9	CASSPVGTAAQETQYF	TGTGCCAGCAGCCCCGTGGGTACAGCAGCTCAAGAGACCCAGTACTTC
NA	TRBJ1-5	NA	TRBV27	CASRADGRNQPQHF	TGTGCCAGCAGAGCGGACGGTCGCAATCAGCCCCAGCATTTT
NA	TRBJ2-5	TRBD2	TRBV5-6	CASSFEGSGRGETQYF	TGTGCCAGCAGCTTTGAAGGTAGCGGGAGGGGGGAGACCCAGTACTTC
few	TRBJ1-4	TRBD1	TRBV6-4	CASISRGPNEKLFF	TGTGCCAGCATTTCCAGGGGGCCCAATGAAAAACTGTTTTTT
NA	TRBJ2-7	NA	TRBV5-6	CASSSSGYESSEQYF	TGTGCCAGCAGTTCGTCGGGATACGAATCCTCCGAGCAGTACTTC
NA	TRBJ2-7	NA	TRBV5-6	CASRFFTAVQQYF	TGTGCCAGCAGATTTTTCACCGCTGTCCAACAGTACTTC
NA	TRBJ1-5	NA	TRBV6-4	CASSEISGQPQHF	TGTGCCAGCAGTGAGATATCGGGACAGCCCCAGCATTTT
NA	TRBJ1-2	NA	TRBV28	CASSLWEDLNYGYTF	TGTGCCAGCAGTTTATGGGAGGATTTAAACTATGGCTACACCTTC
NA	TRBJ1-3	TRBD1	TRBV5-4	CASSLGQGVGNTIYF	TGTGCCAGCAGCTTGGGGCAGGGGGTAGGAAACACCATATATTTT
NA	TRBJ1-5	NA	TRBV30	CAWSSGVGQPQHF	TGTGCCTGGAGTTCAGGGGTAGGACAGCCCCAGCATTTT
NA	TRBJ2-1	NA	TRBV12-5	CASGLEQGMEQFF	TGTGCTAGTGGTTTGGAACAGGGTATGGAGCAGTTCTTC
once	TRBJ2-5	TRBD2	TRBV9	CASSAGTSGGLLGQETQYF	TGTGCCAGCAGCGCGGGGACTAGCGGGGGGCTCCTGGGACAAGAGACCCAGTACTTC
NA	TRBJ1-2	NA	TRBV27	CASSSRESYGYTF	TGTGCCAGCAGTTCCCGAGAGAGCTATGGCTACACCTTC
NA	TRBJ1-1	NA	TRBV5-1	CASSPQEGREAFF	TGCGCCAGCAGCCCACAGGAGGGTAGGGAAGCTTTCTTT
NA	TRBJ2-2	NA	TRBV15	CATSRGSGELFF	TGTGCCACCAGCAGAGGGTCCGGGGAGCTGTTTTTT
NA	TRBJ1-4	NA	TRBV5-6	CASSPGRTNEKLFF	TGTGCCAGCAGCCCGGGGAGGACTAATGAAAAACTGTTTTTT
NA	TRBJ2-7	NA	TRBV5-1	CASRGRGYEQYF	TGCGCCAGCAGGGGCAGGGGTTACGAGCAGTACTTC
NA	TRBJ1-5	NA	TRBV4-1	CASSHGGGYSNQPQHF	TGCGCCAGCAGCCACGGAGGCGGTTATAGCAATCAGCCCCAGCATTTT
few	TRBJ1-5	NA	TRBV7-2	CASSSAGGQPQHF	TGTGCCAGCAGCTCCGCGGGGGGACAGCCCCAGCATTTT
NA	TRBJ2-4	NA	TRBV7-2	CASSSRNIQYF	TGTGCCAGCAGCTCCAGGAACATTCAGTACTTC
NA	TRBJ2-3	TRBD2	TRBV6-4	CASSRLAGEADTQYF	TGTGCCAGCAGTCGGCTAGCGGGAGAAGCAGATACGCAGTATTTT
NA	TRBJ1-4	TRBD1	TRBV19	CASSQGAVANEKLFF	TGTGCCAGTTCCCAGGGGGCGGTAGCTAATGAAAAACTGTTTTTT
NA	TRBJ2-3	NA	TRBV19	CASSIDGGVSQYF	TGTGCCAGTAGTATAGATGGCGGGGTCTCGCAGTATTTT